Following are 23 T cell receptor beta chains from one sample sequenced in a study of technical replicates of blood from a few donors. Repertoires were generated with immunoSEQ multiplex PCR, while TCRdb's copy carries only in-frame clones and drops some. The data show tens of thousands of clones, roughly 96% seen once. Material for sequencing was T cells isolated from PBMCs. These receptors were collected from a human donor in good health.

V and J are TRBV14 and TRBJ1-1, with a weak D call TRBD1 (5 bases). This CDR3 region has 13 residues. Trimming left V 1 base short and J 5 bases short, with 8 bases between. Germline CDR1 SGHDN, CDR2 FVKESK. For the CDR3, the DNA is TGTGCCAGCAGCCAAGCGGGGGGAACTGAAGCTTTCTTT. Translation: CASSQAGGTEAFF.

The chain combines TRBV2 with TRBJ2-2, with D perhaps matching TRBD1 (6 bases). V was clipped by 8 bases and J by 3 bases, with 10 bases between them. This CDR3 spans 13 amino acids. Germline V lookup: CDR1 SNHLY, CDR2 FYNNEI. CDR3 amino acids: CASGTGYTGELFF. The CDR3 coding sequence is TGTGCCAGCGGAACAGGGTACACCGGGGAGCTGTTTTTT.

J is TRBJ2-3 and V is TRBV7-3, with 15 bases lining up with TRBD2. Per germline, CDR1 SGHTA and CDR2 FQGTGA. The CDR3 is made up of 17 amino acids. V lost 4 bases to trimming and J lost 4 bases; unmatched junction nucleotides: 6. This chain's CDR3 is CASSSGLAGGPADTQYF. CDR3 in DNA: TGTGCCAGCAGCTCCGGACTAGCGGGAGGGCCAGCAGATACGCAGTATTTT.

This chain joins TRBV5-1 and TRBJ1-1, with D possibly TRBD1 on 5 matching bases. V was pared by 0 bases and J by 6 bases, with 6 bases between. The germline V gene encodes CDR1 SGHRS and CDR2 YFSETQ. CDR3 size: 12 residues. DNA of the CDR3: TGCGCCAGCAGCTTGGAAGGGGCTGAAGCTTTCTTT. This translates into CASSLEGAEAFF.

V gene TRBV6-6 combines with J gene TRBJ1-4; 7 nucleotides agree with TRBD1. The CDR3 is 15 residues long. The junction had 9 bases not matched to a gene; V was cut back by 6 bases and J by 5 bases. Germline CDR1 is MNHNY and CDR2 is SVGAGI (reference sequence). CDR3 nucleotide sequence: TGTGCCAGCAGCAACAAGAGACAGGGCAATGAAAAACTGTTTTTT. Its translation is CASSNKRQGNEKLFF.

The V gene is TRBV28, the J gene TRBJ2-1; weak D call: TRBD2 (6 bases). The germline gives CDR1 MDHEN, CDR2 SYDVKM. The CDR3 is 16 amino acids. Trimming took 3 bases from V and 10 from J, leaving 22 bases between them. In nucleotides, the CDR3 is TGTGCCAGCAGTTTCACCGCCGCGGGATCCAGTCGGGAGCAGTTCTTC. Residues: CASSFTAAGSSREQFF. The full variable domain, completed using reference TRBV28 and TRBJ2-1, is DVKVTQSSRYLVKRTGEKVFLECVQDMDHENMFWYRQDPGLGLRLIYFSYDVKMKEKGDIPEGYSVSREKKERFSLILESASTNQTSMYLCASSFTAAGSSREQFFGPGTRLTVL.

About this clone itself: The junction and the germline gene differ at one end; a read error may be behind it. The chain recombines TRBV9 with TRBJ1-1; D not certain. Germline lookup yields CDR1 SGDLS and CDR2 YYNGEE. CDR3 length equals 12 residues. The CDR3 is CASSEDGVKAVF. The CDR3 nucleotides read TGTGCCAGCAGCGAGGACGGGGTGAAAGCTGTCTTT.

V usage is TRBV27 and J usage is TRBJ1-1; perhaps TRBD1 as D (5 bases). The CDR3 runs to 20 residues. The V end lost 10 bases, the J end lost 0 bases, and 33 bases lay between the germline ends. CDR1 and CDR2 (germline): MNHEY, SMNVEV (reference sequence). CDR3: CATFSYSPGLTTLMNTEAFF. The CDR3 DNA is TGTGCCACTTTTTCTTATTCTCCGGGACTGACGACCCTTATGAACACTGAAGCTTTCTTT.

V is TRBV6-5 and J is TRBJ2-2, with a weak D call TRBD2 (5 bases). From germline, CDR1 is MNHEY and CDR2 SVGAGI. Trimming shortened V by 0 bases and J by 7 bases, and 6 bases separated the two germline ends. This CDR3 is built from 13 residues. The CDR3 region has the DNA TGTGCCAGCAGTTACTCCGGGGTCGGGGAGCTGTTTTTT. As protein: CASSYSGVGELFF.

V is TRBV19 and J is TRBJ2-3; D may be TRBD2 (6 bases). The V and J ends lost 3 bases and 2 bases respectively, with 15 bases between them. Germline V gene data show CDR1 as LNHDA and CDR2 as SQIVND (reference sequence). The CDR3 is 16 residues long. CDR3 amino acids: CASSILRTTPTDTQYF. CDR3 in DNA: TGTGCCAGTAGTATTCTGCGGACTACCCCCACAGATACGCAGTATTTT.

V usage is TRBV28 and J usage is TRBJ1-1; a possible D gene is TRBD1 (5 bases). The length of the CDR3 is 14 residues. In germline, CDR1 is MDHEN, CDR2 SYDVKM. Deletions cut 3 bases from V and 3 bases from J, with 11 bases between. CDR3 residues: CASSFLRGDTEAFF. DNA of the CDR3: TGTGCCAGCAGTTTCCTCCGGGGGGACACTGAAGCTTTCTTT.

V and J are TRBV27 and TRBJ1-2; no clear D gene. Between the trimmed V and J ends, which lost 3 bases and 1 base, there was a span of 9 bases. The CDR3 has 14 amino acids. Germline V CDR1 and CDR2: MNHEY, SMNVEV (reference sequence). CDR3 region: CASSFGGSNYGYTF. Here the CDR3 DNA reads TGTGCCAGCAGTTTCGGCGGAAGTAACTATGGCTACACCTTC.

This clone came up once. This chain joins TRBV4-1 and TRBJ2-6; no clear D gene. Germline V lookup: CDR1 MGHRA, CDR2 YSYEKL. The CDR3 sequence is 17 residues long. With 4 bases removed from V and 0 bases from J, the gap between germline ends came to 13 bases. Here the CDR3 DNA reads TGCGCCAGCAGCCCAACACGAATTTACTCTGGGGCCAACGTCCTGACTTTC. It yields the protein CASSPTRIYSGANVLTF.

This chain links TRBV11-2 with TRBJ2-1; D might be TRBD2 (6 bases). Germline assignment: CDR1 SGHAT and CDR2 FQNNGV. V was shortened by 3 bases and J by 0 bases, with 6 bases between the two germline ends. The CDR3 extends over 14 amino acids. The CDR3 region has the DNA TGTGCCAGCAGCTTGGACTACTCCTACAATGAGCAGTTCTTC. Translation gives CASSLDYSYNEQFF.

This chain connects TRBV18 to TRBJ2-7, with 13 bases that match TRBD2. The CDR3 covers 15 residues. Germline loops: CDR1 KGHSH, CDR2 LQKENI. V gave up 5 bases and J gave up 6 bases; unmatched junction bases: 7. This CDR3 is CASSSLAGGPIEQYF. In nucleotides, the CDR3 is TGTGCCAGCTCATCACTAGCGGGAGGGCCCATCGAGCAGTACTTC.

This clone was counted a few times. This chain uses TRBV29-1 with TRBJ2-1; D might be TRBD2 (5 bases). CDR3 length: 14 residues. Germline V gene lookup returns CDR1 SQVTM and CDR2 ANQGSEA. V was pared by 3 bases and J by 0 bases, with 9 bases between. CDR3 sequence reads: CSVDTSGSYNEQFF. For the CDR3, the DNA is TGCAGCGTTGATACCAGCGGCTCCTACAATGAGCAGTTCTTC.

This chain links TRBV5-1 with TRBJ2-5; tentatively, D is TRBD1 (5 bases). Trimming removed 4 bases from V and 5 bases from J, with 15 bases in between. This CDR3 has 14 residues. Per the germline V gene, CDR1 is SGHRS and CDR2 is YFSETQ. CDR3 sequence (DNA): TGCGCCAGCAGCGGGGATGGGGCTAGGGAGACCCAGTACTTC. Protein product: CASSGDGARETQYF.

J is TRBJ1-1 and V is TRBV2; D is perhaps TRBD1 (6 bases). V lost 6 bases, J lost 6 bases, and 11 bases lay in between. CDR3 length equals 12 residues. Germline loops: CDR1 SNHLY, CDR2 FYNNEI. This CDR3 reads CASRGTGSEAFF. The DNA of the CDR3 is TGTGCCAGCAGAGGTACAGGGTCTGAAGCTTTCTTT. Combining the CDR3 with reference TRBV2 and TRBJ1-1 gives the whole variable domain EPEVTQTPSHQVTQMGQEVILRCVPISNHLYFYWYRQILGQKVEFLVSFYNNEISEKSEIFDDQFSVERPDGSNFTLKIRSTKLEDSAMYFCASRGTGSEAFFGQGTRLTVV.

The gene calls are TRBV19 and TRBJ1-4, with TRBD1 matching over 7 bases. Per germline, CDR1 LNHDA and CDR2 SQIVND (reference sequence). CDR3 size: 16 residues. Trimming took 4 bases from V and 8 from J; bases not matched to a gene: 13. The CDR3 bases are TGTGCCAGTAGTACTTCTGACAGGGAGTTTCACGAAAAACTGTTTTTT. It translates to CASSTSDREFHEKLFF. Supplemented by reference TRBV19 and TRBJ1-4, the full variable domain reads DGGITQSPKYLFRKEGQNVTLSCEQNLNHDAMYWYRQDPGQGLRLIYYSQIVNDFQKGDIAEGYSVSREKKESFPLTVTSAQKNPTAFYLCASSTSDREFHEKLFFGSGTQLSVL.

The chain uses TRBV30 and TRBJ2-7, with 9 nucleotides matching TRBD2. Germline V gene lookup returns CDR1 GTSNPN and CDR2 SVGIG (reference sequence). This CDR3 has 13 residues. V was clipped by 2 bases and J by 6 bases; unmatched bases: 5. The CDR3 DNA reads as TGTGCCTGGAGTCTGGGACTAGCCGCCGAGCAGTACTTC. It specifies CAWSLGLAAEQYF. The full variable domain, completed using reference TRBV30 and TRBJ2-7, is SQTIHQWPATLVQPVGSPLSLECTVEGTSNPNLYWYRQAAGRGLQLLFYSVGIGQISSEVPQNLSASRPQDRQFILSSKKLLLSDSGFYLCAWSLGLAAEQYFGPGTRLTVT.

The gene calls are TRBV9 and TRBJ2-7, with D possibly TRBD1 on 5 matching bases. The V gene lost 0 bases and the J gene lost 1 base, with 17 bases spanning the gap. Germline CDR1 reads SGDLS; CDR2 reads YYNGEE. This CDR3 is built from 17 residues. CDR3 protein: CASSVGFSQGRSYEQYF. DNA of the CDR3: TGTGCCAGCAGCGTAGGTTTTTCGCAGGGAAGGTCCTACGAGCAGTACTTC.

V gene TRBV7-9 combines with J gene TRBJ2-1; D is possibly TRBD2 (6 bases). The V and J ends lost 3 bases and 8 bases respectively, with 11 bases between them. The CDR3 runs 13 residues. Germline V CDR1 and CDR2: SEHNR, FQNEAQ (reference sequence). CDR3: CASSLGGIDEQFF. CDR3 coding DNA: TGTGCCAGCAGCTTGGGGGGTATCGATGAGCAGTTCTTC.

The V and J genes are TRBV6-1 and TRBJ1-5, with TRBD1 as a possible D gene (5 bases). Germline V lookup: CDR1 MNHNS, CDR2 SASEGT. The germline V and J ends were trimmed by 10 bases and 4 bases, with 11 bases remaining between them. This CDR3 is built from 12 residues. CDR3 DNA: TGTGCCACTTCCGGGGGGAATCAGCCCCAGCATTTT. This encodes CATSGGNQPQHF.